Below, 26 T cell receptor beta chains from the same sample are listed, as sequenced in a study of blood T cell repertoires in COVID-19. The assay was immunoSEQ multiplex PCR, and TCRdb's table has in-frame clones only and misses some. The table has hundreds of thousands of clones, 85% to 90% seen once; the top ten hold approximately 7.4%. Source material: peripheral blood. The receptor set was obtained from a woman aged 65 to 85 with COVID-19, enrolled during active disease.

The chain links TRBV19 to TRBJ2-3, with D uncertain. This CDR3 is built from 13 residues. From germline, CDR1 is LNHDA and CDR2 SQIVND (reference sequence). The V and J ends lost 5 bases and 3 bases respectively, with 9 bases between them. In DNA form, the CDR3 reads TGTGCCAGTAGTGCCCTAGAGACAGATACGCAGTATTTT. It encodes CASSALETDTQYF.

Only a few counts were recorded for this clone. V usage is TRBV9 and J usage is TRBJ1-2; 8 bases fit TRBD1. Per the germline V gene, CDR1 is SGDLS and CDR2 is YYNGEE. Trimming at V came to 3 bases and at J to 4 bases, leaving 11 bases not matched to a gene. The CDR3 extends over 16 amino acids. CDR3 amino acids: CASSARGQGPSYGYTF. Written as DNA, the CDR3 is TGTGCCAGCAGCGCCAGAGGACAGGGACCATCCTATGGCTACACCTTC.

The genes are TRBV7-9 and TRBJ2-6; 8 nucleotides agree with TRBD1. J gave up 2 bases and V 1 base, and 7 bases lay outside the gene matches. In germline, CDR1 is SEHNR, CDR2 FQNEAQ (reference sequence). This CDR3 has 18 residues. The CDR3 DNA reads TGTGCCAGCAGCTTAGAGTCACAGGGGGACCCTGGGGCCAACGTCCTGACTTTC. This sequence encodes CASSLESQGDPGANVLTF. Using reference TRBV7-9 and TRBJ2-6 for the parts outside the CDR3, the full variable domain is DTGVSQNPRHKITKRGQNVTFRCDPISEHNRLYWYRQTLGQGPEFLTYFQNEAQLEKSRLLSDRFSAERPKGSFSTLEIQRTEQGDSAMYLCASSLESQGDPGANVLTFGAGSRLTVL.

V usage is TRBV4-1 and J usage is TRBJ1-5; maybe TRBD1 (6 bases). CDR1 is MGHRA and CDR2 is YSYEKL in the germline V gene. The CDR3 covers 14 residues. Between the trimmed V and J ends, which lost 5 bases and 3 bases, there was a span of 11 bases. As DNA, the CDR3 is TGCGCCAGCAGCTCCGGGACACACAATCAGCCCCAGCATTTT. Its translation: CASSSGTHNQPQHF.

V is TRBV28 and J is TRBJ1-5; D call uncertain. CDR3 length equals 14 residues. The V gene lost 3 bases and the J gene lost 1 base, with 7 bases spanning the gap. Per germline, CDR1 MDHEN and CDR2 SYDVKM. The CDR3: CASSFEGSNQPQHF. The DNA of the CDR3 is TGTGCCAGCAGTTTCGAGGGAAGCAATCAGCCCCAGCATTTT. The full variable domain, completed using reference TRBV28 and TRBJ1-5, is DVKVTQSSRYLVKRTGEKVFLECVQDMDHENMFWYRQDPGLGLRLIYFSYDVKMKEKGDIPEGYSVSREKKERFSLILESASTNQTSMYLCASSFEGSNQPQHFGDGTRLSIL.

This chain uses TRBV6-2 or TRBV6-3 with TRBJ1-5; 7 bases match TRBD1. The length of the CDR3 is 16 residues. Germline CDR1 MNHEY, CDR2 SVGEGT. J lost 2 bases, V lost 6 bases, and 10 bases had no gene match. The CDR3 reads CASSEPRGLGNQPQHF. The CDR3 DNA is TGTGCCAGCAGCGAACCAAGGGGGCTGGGCAATCAGCCCCAGCATTTT.

The V and J genes are TRBV6-5 and TRBJ2-3; 7 nucleotides align to TRBD2. Trimming at V came to 6 bases and at J to 8 bases, leaving 11 bases not matched to a gene. Germline V gene lookup returns CDR1 MNHEY and CDR2 SVGAGI. The CDR3 is 14 residues long. The CDR3 region is CASSPGTTHLTQYF. Written as DNA, the CDR3 is TGTGCCAGCAGCCCCGGGACTACTCACCTTACGCAGTATTTT.

This clone was recorded once. J is TRBJ1-6 and V is TRBV28; D ambiguous. V lost 5 bases to trimming and J lost 8 bases, with 10 bases between them. Germline V gene lookup returns CDR1 MDHEN and CDR2 SYDVKM. This CDR3 is 13 amino acids long. DNA for the CDR3: TGTGCCAGCAGTCACCGACTGTATTCACCCCTCCACTTT. Translated: CASSHRLYSPLHF.

This clone came up a few times. The V and J genes are TRBV6-5 and TRBJ1-1; possible D gene TRBD1, 5 bases. V was shortened by 7 bases and J by 6 bases, with 15 bases between the two germline ends. There are 13 residues in the CDR3. The germline gives CDR1 MNHEY, CDR2 SVGAGI. This CDR3 reads CASTSMTGAEAFF. The DNA for the CDR3 is TGTGCCAGCACCTCAATGACGGGGGCTGAAGCTTTCTTT.

This chain joins TRBV19 and TRBJ1-4; no reliable D call. V lost 7 bases and J lost 6, with 15 bases in between. Germline loops: CDR1 LNHDA, CDR2 SQIVND (reference sequence). The CDR3 sequence is 14 residues long. CDR3 bases: TGTGCCAGTATATCCGGAGCCCGGGATGAAAAACTGTTTTTT. Translated: CASISGARDEKLFF.

The chain combines TRBV19 with TRBJ1-1; 7 bases are a match to TRBD1. This CDR3 comprises 14 residues. CDR1 is LNHDA, CDR2 SQIVND, per germline (reference sequence). V lost 5 bases and J lost 1; bases outside the gene matches: 4. CDR3 sequence: CASSLHRGNTEAFF. Written as DNA, the CDR3 is TGTGCCAGTAGTTTGCACAGGGGGAACACTGAAGCTTTCTTT.

This clone occurred a few times. The rearrangement links TRBV11-2 to TRBJ1-2; TRBD1 might be the D (5 bases). Looked up from germline, CDR1 is SGHAT and CDR2 is FQNNGV. This CDR3 spans 16 amino acids. V was cut by 4 bases and J by 4 bases, with 19 bases left in between. CDR3 bases: TGTGCCAGCAGCTCCCCTCGGAAGGGGAGGGGCTATGGCTACACCTTC. This sequence encodes CASSSPRKGRGYGYTF.

The chain is built from TRBV19 and TRBJ2-2; the match to TRBD2 covers 9 bases. Germline trimming cut 3 bases from V and 4 bases from J; bases unmatched to any gene: 0. The length of the CDR3 is 14 residues. In germline, CDR1 is LNHDA, CDR2 SQIVND (reference sequence). The CDR3 DNA is TGTGCCAGTAGTATTAGCGGGGGCACCGGGGAGCTGTTTTTT. Translation: CASSISGGTGELFF.

The chain carries TRBV10-1 and TRBJ1-5; D perhaps matches TRBD1 (5 bases). CDR3 length equals 14 residues. Looked up from germline, CDR1 is WNHNN and CDR2 is SYGVQD (reference sequence). V was shortened by 7 bases and J by 0 bases, with 10 bases between the two germline ends. CDR3 in DNA: TGCGCCAGCAAGCAGGGTTATAGCAATCAGCCCCAGCATTTT. Translated, it gives CASKQGYSNQPQHF.

The chain joins TRBV19 to TRBJ1-1; possibly TRBD1 for D (5 bases). The germline V gene has CDR1 LNHDA and CDR2 SQIVND (reference sequence). Trimming stripped 7 bases from V and 1 base from J, with 10 bases between. This CDR3 is built from 13 residues. The CDR3, as DNA: TGTGCCAGTAAATGGGGCCCGAACACTGAAGCTTTCTTT. Protein product: CASKWGPNTEAFF.

The V gene is TRBV6-2 or TRBV6-3, the J gene TRBJ2-1; 14 nucleotides line up with TRBD2. The V and J ends lost 4 bases and 9 bases, in that order; junction bases with no gene match: 8. The CDR3 contains 16 residues. Looked up from germline, CDR1 is MNHEY and CDR2 is SVGEGT. Here the CDR3 reads CASSSRTSGGHGEQFF. Here the CDR3 DNA reads TGTGCCAGCAGTTCCCGGACTAGCGGGGGGCACGGTGAGCAGTTCTTC.

The rearrangement links TRBV3-1 (or the pseudogene TRBV3-2) to TRBJ2-7; no clear D. Germline CDR1 is LGHDT and CDR2 is YNNKEL (reference sequence). The CDR3 runs 13 residues. With 0 bases removed from V and 7 bases from J, the gap between germline ends came to 10 bases. The CDR3 DNA follows: TGTGCCAGCAGCCAAGATCGATTACTTGAGCAGTACTTC. It encodes CASSQDRLLEQYF.

J is TRBJ2-3 and V is TRBV5-6; 7 positions match TRBD2. The CDR3 is 15 residues long. Trimming cost V 1 base and J 2 bases; bases outside gene matches: 4. The germline V gene encodes CDR1 SGHDT and CDR2 YYEEEE. DNA of the CDR3: TGTGCCAGCAGCTTGTCCCTAGCGGACACAGATACGCAGTATTTT. This encodes CASSLSLADTDTQYF.

The J gene is TRBJ1-2, the V gene TRBV24-1; D not certain. V lost 7 bases and J lost 4, with 9 bases in between. Per germline, CDR1 KGHDR and CDR2 SFDVKD. CDR3 length: 12 amino acids. For the CDR3, the DNA is TGTGCCACCAGCCGGGGATCCTATGGCTACACCTTC. It codes for CATSRGSYGYTF.

V and J are TRBV11-2 and TRBJ2-7, with 9 bases fitting TRBD1. Trimming at V came to 5 bases and at J to 3 bases, leaving 5 bases not matched to a gene. This CDR3 has 14 residues. Germline V CDR1 and CDR2: SGHAT, FQNNGV. The CDR3 region is CASSTDRGVYEQYF. The CDR3 DNA follows: TGTGCCAGCAGCACAGACAGGGGGGTCTACGAGCAGTACTTC.

The rearrangement joins TRBV18 to TRBJ2-3; D is unresolved. CDR1 KGHSH and CDR2 LQKENI come from the germline V gene. V lost 0 bases, J lost 0 bases, and 4 bases lay in between. This CDR3 contains 14 residues. CDR3 sequence (DNA): TGTGCCAGCTCACCACCGGCTAGCACAGATACGCAGTATTTT. This encodes CASSPPASTDTQYF.

The chain has TRBV29-1 and TRBJ2-1; 11 positions agree with TRBD2. The germline V gene encodes CDR1 SQVTM and CDR2 ANQGSEA. With 4 bases clipped from V and 3 bases from J, the junction kept 14 bases outside the gene matches. The CDR3 length is 18 residues. The CDR3 here is CSVAFPPSGGPFYNEQFF. CDR3 coding DNA: TGCAGCGTTGCCTTCCCCCCTAGCGGGGGGCCTTTCTACAATGAGCAGTTCTTC.

The chain couples TRBV6-5 to TRBJ2-7; TRBD1 is a possible D gene (6 bases). Trimming cost V 6 bases and J 5 bases, with 14 bases left between them. This CDR3 spans 13 amino acids. The germline gives CDR1 MNHEY, CDR2 SVGAGI. CDR3 in DNA: TGTGCCAGCAGCCAGGGGTATGGGCACGAGCAGTACTTC. Translation: CASSQGYGHEQYF.

The genes are TRBV29-1 and TRBJ2-1, with D possibly matching TRBD1 (5 bases). Germline CDR1 reads SQVTM; CDR2 reads ANQGSEA. The CDR3 is 13 amino acids. V gave up 7 bases and J gave up 12 bases, with 22 bases separating them. CDR3 DNA: TGCAGCGCCCCAGGGTTGGTCGGCTTCGGGCAGTTCTTC. It translates to CSAPGLVGFGQFF.

CDR3 protein: CASSPIGQGYEQYF. CDR3 in DNA: TGTGCCAGCAGCCCGATAGGACAGGGCTACGAGCAGTACTTC. The chain is built from TRBV14 and TRBJ2-7; 8 nucleotides align to TRBD1. The CDR3 totals 14 residues. CDR1 and CDR2 (germline): SGHDN, FVKESK. Losses at the gene ends were 4 bases for V and 3 bases for J; bases not matched to a gene: 5. Complete variable domain (other parts from reference TRBV14 and TRBJ2-7): EAGVTQFPSHSVIEKGQTVTLRCDPISGHDNLYWYRRVMGKEIKFLLHFVKESKQDESGMPNNRFLAERTGGTYSTLKVQPAELEDSGVYFCASSPIGQGYEQYFGPGTRLTVT.

This clone was detected only once. The J gene is TRBJ1-4, the V gene TRBV19; weak D call: TRBD1 (5 bases). Between the trimmed V and J ends, which lost 4 bases and 3 bases, there was a span of 12 bases. CDR1 LNHDA and CDR2 SQIVND come from the germline V gene (reference sequence). The CDR3 length is 15 residues. CDR3 sequence reads: CASSTGGSPNEKLFF. The CDR3, as DNA: TGTGCCAGTAGTACGGGGGGTAGTCCTAATGAAAAACTGTTTTTT.